This T cell receptor (beta chain) was sequenced for a study of post-analysis software for immune sequencing data. Sequencing libraries made from TCR beta cDNA carried unique molecular identifiers. With roughly 0.85 to 11 million T cells as the source, roughly 0.5 million cDNA molecules resulted. TCRdb re-called the PCR reads through MiXCR, storing one row per CDR3 protein. This table holds approximately 440,000 distinct CDR3 sequences, roughly 45% found once. The CDR3 sequence is 14 residues long. CDR1 and CDR2 (germline): DFQATT, SNEGSKA (reference sequence). Study-level results: Four or five TRBV segments (TRBV5-6, TRBV5-1 and TRBV20-1 among them) occurred more frequently in patients than in controls. Strong co-clustering by F measure linked samples that shared a preparation batch. Compared against controls, patients with multiple sclerosis displayed significantly lower normalized Chao1 diversity.

This clonotype was observed a handful of times. The antigen is undetermined. Material for sequencing was blood. The genes are TRBV20-1 and TRBJ2-5, with D perhaps TRBD2 (6 bases). Judging by the DNA end, TRBJ2-7 fits better; the J call may be wrong. The TCR originated in a girl aged 5 to 17 with multiple sclerosis. This CDR3 is CSARDPGLPSEQYF. Written as DNA, the CDR3 is TGCAGTGCTAGAGATCCCGGACTACCTAGCGAGCAGTACTTC.